The rows below give T cell receptor beta chains drawn from one sample of a study of early T cells in non-severe SARS-CoV-2 infection. TCRdb reprocessed the 5' RACE reads via MiXCR and lists one record per CDR3 protein. This sample has nearly 90,000 distinct CDR3 sequences; over 13% occur once, and the top ten carry roughly 7%. Specimen: whole blood. The receptors derive from an adult who was a healthcare worker with PCR-confirmed SARS-CoV-2 infection or an uninfected control (not recorded which). The CDR3 runs from the conserved cysteine through the conserved F or W. Fields, in order: V gene, J gene, CDR3 length, CDR3 protein.

>TRBV27|TRBJ1-4|13
CASSRVGLEKLFF
>TRBV6-1|TRBJ2-1|15
CASSEEGQGFNEQFF
>TRBV28|TRBJ1-1|14
CASSLWDGGLEAFF
>TRBV20-1|TRBJ2-5|17
CSAEDSLAGVIGETQYF
>TRBV27|TRBJ2-7|14
CASSSGTSLYEQYF
>TRBV4-1|TRBJ2-3|15
CASSQLALLRDTQYF
>TRBV5-1|TRBJ2-3|14
CASYSDRSTDTQYF
>TRBV5-1|TRBJ1-1|15
CASSLGSGSVFRAFF
>TRBV29-1|TRBJ1-1|13
CSAFDSLNTEAFF
>TRBV6-6|TRBJ1-3|15
CASALQGRTGNTIYF
>TRBV29-1|TRBJ2-1|14
CSVVGRGSKYEQFF
>TRBV5-1|TRBJ2-4|16
CASSLRGAPAGNIQYF
>TRBV18|TRBJ2-2|14
CASSPQGDTGELFF
>TRBV28|TRBJ2-7|15
CASSLFGAGSYEQYF
>TRBV7-2|TRBJ1-3|15
CASSQWGGGGNTIYF
>TRBV6-6|TRBJ1-2|12
CASSLRGSGYTF
>TRBV20-1|TRBJ1-1|14
CSAAGRRWDTEAFF
>TRBV25-1|TRBJ2-1|15
CASSLAGRRFHEQFF
>TRBV7-9|TRBJ1-1|17
CASSDHNIRGISTEAFF
>TRBV28|TRBJ1-1|13
CASSLGLRTEAFF
>TRBV25-1|TRBJ1-1|11
CASSVLNEAFF
>TRBV3-1|TRBJ2-7|15
CASSPSGGSSYEQYF